Each of the 8 T cell receptor beta chains below was sequenced from the same sample in a study of blood T cell repertoires in COVID-19. Method: immunoSEQ multiplex PCR; TCRdb's copy keeps in-frame clones and lacks some. The sample records under 300,000 clones, about 85% being singletons. Specimen: PBMCs or T cells enriched from blood (not recorded which). These receptors came from a woman aged 45-65 years who had been exposed to COVID-19.

This clone was counted once. J is TRBJ1-5 and V is TRBV12-5, with TRBD1 as a possible D gene (5 bases). The CDR3 totals 14 residues. Germline V lookup: CDR1 LGHNT, CDR2 FRNRAP. Trimming took off 7 bases at V and 9 bases at J, with 19 bases between the two ends. CDR3 in amino acids: CASATAGPPTPQHF. The CDR3 region has the DNA TGTGCTAGTGCCACGGCGGGGCCCCCGACGCCCCAGCATTTT.

The CDR3 spells CASRTGVSPLHF. The CDR3 coding sequence is TGTGCCAGCAGAACAGGGGTTTCACCCCTCCACTTT. The chain combines TRBV6-5 with TRBJ1-6; 7 bases align to TRBD1. Trimming took 6 bases from V and 9 from J; bases not matched to a gene: 2. This CDR3 spans 12 amino acids. The V gene's germline CDR1 is MNHEY and CDR2 SVGAGI.

The V and J genes are TRBV5-1 and TRBJ1-1; no firm D call. Germline V gene data show CDR1 as SGHRS and CDR2 as YFSETQ. This CDR3 is 14 amino acids long. With 4 bases removed from V and 10 bases from J, the gap between germline ends came to 20 bases. The CDR3 bases are TGCGCCAGCAGCGCCTCAATTGTGGCTCCAGGAGCTTTCTTT. It encodes CASSASIVAPGAFF.

This clone was detected once. The chain couples TRBV15 to TRBJ1-5, with D uncertain. V shed 8 bases and J shed 0 bases, with 8 bases lying between them. The CDR3 length is 13 residues. CDR1 and CDR2 from the germline V gene are LNHNV and YYDKDF (reference sequence). CDR3 in DNA: TGTGCCACCCACAACAGTAGCAATCAGCCCCAGCATTTT. Its protein product is CATHNSSNQPQHF. The complete variable domain, with remaining parts taken from reference TRBV15 and TRBJ1-5, reads DAMVIQNPRYQVTQFGKPVTLSCSQTLNHNVMYWYQQKSSQAPKLLFHYYDKDFNNEADTPDNFQSRRPNTSFCFLDIRSPGLGDTAMYLCATHNSSNQPQHFGDGTRLSIL.

A single count supports this clone. The rearrangement joins TRBV30 to TRBJ2-5; D ambiguous. This CDR3 is built from 11 residues. V was clipped by 3 bases and J by 3 bases, with 5 bases between them. In germline, CDR1 is GTSNPN, CDR2 SVGIG (reference sequence). The CDR3 DNA sequence: TGTGCCTGGAGAACGGAAGAGACCCAGTACTTC. Its translation: CAWRTEETQYF.

This clone was picked up one time. This chain uses TRBV19 with TRBJ1-1, with unresolved D. The CDR3 loop spans 13 amino acids. V was clipped by 4 bases and J by 0 bases, with 6 bases between them. Germline V gene lookup returns CDR1 LNHDA and CDR2 SQIVND (reference sequence). CDR3 residues: CASSTSLNTEAFF. DNA for the CDR3: TGTGCCAGTAGTACTTCTTTGAACACTGAAGCTTTCTTT. Full variable domain (outside the CDR3, taken from reference TRBV19 and TRBJ1-1): DGGITQSPKYLFRKEGQNVTLSCEQNLNHDAMYWYRQDPGQGLRLIYYSQIVNDFQKGDIAEGYSVSREKKESFPLTVTSAQKNPTAFYLCASSTSLNTEAFFGQGTRLTVV.

The chain recombines TRBV12-5 with TRBJ2-7; the D is unclear. CDR3 length equals 15 residues. Per germline, CDR1 LGHNT and CDR2 FRNRAP. V was shortened by 0 bases and J by 1 base, with 10 bases between the two germline ends. The CDR3 DNA follows: TGTGCTAGTGGTTTGGTAATGGGCAGATCCTACGAGCAGTACTTC. It specifies CASGLVMGRSYEQYF.

V gene TRBV6-5 combines with J gene TRBJ2-7, with D possibly TRBD1 on 5 matching bases. The CDR3 is 13 amino acids. CDR1 MNHEY and CDR2 SVGAGI come from the germline V gene. The germline V and J ends were trimmed by 7 bases and 7 bases, with 17 bases remaining between them. The CDR3 DNA follows: TGTGCCAGCACACCCACAGGCCCCTCGGAGCAGTACTTC. Its protein product is CASTPTGPSEQYF.